This TCR beta chain was recovered during a study of control samples from healthy donors and cancer patients. Looked up from germline, CDR1 is MNHNY and CDR2 is SVGAGI (reference sequence). The CDR3 spans 14 residues. V lost 2 bases and J lost 0, with 7 bases in between. Repertoires were generated with immunoSEQ multiplex PCR, while TCRdb's copy carries only in-frame clones and drops some. The sample contains about 140,000 clones, 90% to 95% of which appear only once. This TCR derives from a man in his forties or fifties in good health. Material: blood. This chain links TRBV6-6 with TRBJ1-1; D remains unclear. The CDR3: CASSYEGLNTEAFF. The CDR3 coding sequence is TGTGCCAGCAGTTACGAAGGGCTGAACACTGAAGCTTTCTTT.